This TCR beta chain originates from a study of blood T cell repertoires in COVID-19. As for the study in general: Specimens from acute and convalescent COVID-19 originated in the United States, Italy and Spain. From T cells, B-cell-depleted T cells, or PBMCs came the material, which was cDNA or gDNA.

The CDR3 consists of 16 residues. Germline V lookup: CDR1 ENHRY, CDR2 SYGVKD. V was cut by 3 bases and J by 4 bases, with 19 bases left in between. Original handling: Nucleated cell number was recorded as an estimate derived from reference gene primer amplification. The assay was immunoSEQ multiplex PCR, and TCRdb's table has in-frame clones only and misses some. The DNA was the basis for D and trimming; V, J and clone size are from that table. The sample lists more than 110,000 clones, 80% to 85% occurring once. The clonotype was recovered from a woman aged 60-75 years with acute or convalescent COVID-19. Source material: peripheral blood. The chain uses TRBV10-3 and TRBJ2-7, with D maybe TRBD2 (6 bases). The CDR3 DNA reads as TGTGCCATCAGTGACTCAGGAAGGGGTAGCGGATACGAGCAGTACTTC. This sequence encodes CAISDSGRGSGYEQYF.